The 18 T cell receptor beta chains reported below all come from one sample, sequenced in a study of blood T cell repertoires in COVID-19. The method was immunoSEQ multiplex PCR; TCRdb's version includes in-frame clones alone and lacks a portion of them. The table has about 40,000 clones, around four fifths seen once. Specimen: peripheral blood. These receptors were obtained from a man aged 50 to 59 with active or convalescent COVID-19.

This chain connects TRBV15 to TRBJ2-1, with 11 nucleotides matching TRBD1. The CDR3 length is 15 residues. Germline-derived CDR1 and CDR2 are LNHNV and YYDKDF (reference sequence). Trimming took 5 bases from V and 5 from J; bases not matched to a gene: 5. The CDR3 bases are TGTGCCACCAGCGGACAGGGGGCGTTGGACAATGAGCAGTTCTTC. Translation: CATSGQGALDNEQFF.

The V gene is TRBV7-3, the J gene TRBJ1-5; D is unresolved. V lost 5 bases to trimming and J lost 2 bases, with 10 bases between them. Germline CDR1 and CDR2: SGHTA and FQGTGA. This CDR3 comprises 14 residues. The chain's CDR3 is CASSPYSGNQPQHF. The CDR3 DNA reads as TGTGCCAGCAGCCCTTATTCTGGCAATCAGCCCCAGCATTTT.

This clone is medium-sized. This chain connects TRBV2 to TRBJ2-7, with TRBD1 identical over 7 bases. The CDR3 runs to 14 residues. Per the germline V gene, CDR1 is SNHLY and CDR2 is FYNNEI. V was pared by 7 bases and J by 0 bases, with 6 bases of the junction left unmatched. The CDR3 region is CASTQQGTSYEQYF. DNA for the CDR3: TGTGCCAGCACCCAACAGGGGACCTCCTACGAGCAGTACTTC. Based on the CDR3 plus reference TRBV2 and TRBJ2-7, the full variable domain is EPEVTQTPSHQVTQMGQEVILRCVPISNHLYFYWYRQILGQKVEFLVSFYNNEISEKSEIFDDQFSVERPDGSNFTLKIRSTKLEDSAMYFCASTQQGTSYEQYFGPGTRLTVT.

This chain joins TRBV20-1 and TRBJ2-5; no clear D gene. The germline CDR1 and CDR2 sequences are DFQATT and SNEGSKA (reference sequence). CDR3 size: 13 residues. Trimming removed 3 bases from V and 3 bases from J, with 11 bases in between. In DNA form, the CDR3 reads TGCAGTGCTAGTCGTGGCGGCAAAGAGACCCAGTACTTC. Protein product: CSASRGGKETQYF.

V usage is TRBV7-9 and J usage is TRBJ2-7, with TRBD1 as a possible D gene (5 bases). CDR1 is SEHNR, CDR2 FQNEAQ, per germline (reference sequence). The CDR3 spans 14 residues. V lost 8 bases, J lost 5 bases, and 19 bases lay in between. CDR3 in DNA: TGTGCCAGCTCCCAGAGTGCAGGGTCCAACGAGCAGTACTTC. Its translation: CASSQSAGSNEQYF. The entire variable domain, with the rest obtained from reference TRBV7-9 and TRBJ2-7, is as follows: DTGVSQNPRHKITKRGQNVTFRCDPISEHNRLYWYRQTLGQGPEFLTYFQNEAQLEKSRLLSDRFSAERPKGSFSTLEIQRTEQGDSAMYLCASSQSAGSNEQYFGPGTRLTVT.

The chain is built from TRBV6-5 and TRBJ2-4; 7 nucleotides match TRBD1. CDR3 length: 16 residues. Trimming removed 0 bases from V and 1 base from J; junction bases left unmatched: 3. Germline lookup yields CDR1 MNHEY and CDR2 SVGAGI. CDR3 sequence reads: CASSYSEGAAKNIQYF. The CDR3 DNA follows: TGTGCCAGCAGTTACTCCGAGGGGGCGGCCAAAAACATTCAGTACTTC.

This chain links TRBV7-2 with TRBJ2-7, with D tentatively TRBD2 (5 bases). From germline, CDR1 is SGHTA and CDR2 FQGNSA. Deletions cut 6 bases from V and 0 bases from J, with 15 bases between. The CDR3 extends over 15 amino acids. The CDR3 region has the DNA TGTGCCAGCAGAACCGAGGGTTATAGCTCCTACGAGCAGTACTTC. Its translation: CASRTEGYSSYEQYF.

J is TRBJ1-6 and V is TRBV3-1 (or the pseudogene TRBV3-2); 7 nucleotides match TRBD1. The V and J ends lost 1 base and 7 bases, in that order; junction bases with no gene match: 4. The CDR3 is 15 residues long. Germline V gene sequence: CDR1 LGHDT, CDR2 YNNKEL (reference sequence). The CDR3 sequence: CASSQGDRRNSPLHF. The CDR3, as DNA: TGTGCCAGCAGCCAAGGGGACAGACGAAATTCACCCCTCCACTTT.

The genes are TRBV12-3 or TRBV12-4 and TRBJ1-6, with D uncertain. The CDR3 is 12 amino acids. The germline V and J ends were trimmed by 4 bases and 14 bases, with 12 bases remaining between them. In DNA form, the CDR3 reads TGTGCCAGCAGTTCTCCCTCTTCGGCCCTCCACTTT. Protein sequence: CASSSPSSALHF.

This clone occurred once. The chain couples TRBV9 to TRBJ1-2; a possible D gene is TRBD1 (5 bases). Looked up from germline, CDR1 is SGDLS and CDR2 is YYNGEE. The CDR3 has 17 residues. V shed 4 bases and J shed 2 bases, with 21 bases lying between them. The CDR3 region has the DNA TGTGCCAGCAGCCTTCGGGACTCCGGACTGTTAAACTATGGCTACACCTTC. Translation gives CASSLRDSGLLNYGYTF.

The rearrangement joins TRBV2 to TRBJ1-1, with D maybe TRBD1 (5 bases). The V gene's germline CDR1 is SNHLY and CDR2 FYNNEI. This CDR3 has 13 amino acids. The V gene lost 5 bases and the J gene lost 4 bases, with 11 bases spanning the gap. CDR3 nucleotides: TGTGCCAGCAGTCCCCAGGGTATCACTGAAGCTTTCTTT. Its protein is CASSPQGITEAFF.

J is TRBJ1-6 and V is TRBV7-9, with TRBD1 identical over 7 bases. Germline V gene sequence: CDR1 SEHNR, CDR2 FQNEAQ (reference sequence). The CDR3 runs 14 residues. The J segment lost 9 bases and the V segment lost 5 bases, leaving 7 bases of the junction unmatched. The CDR3 sequence: CASSPPDRVSPLHF. The CDR3 region has the DNA TGTGCCAGCAGCCCTCCCGACAGGGTTTCACCCCTCCACTTT.

This clone was recorded once. The genes are TRBV2 and TRBJ1-1; TRBD1 aligns across 7 bases. CDR1 is SNHLY and CDR2 is FYNNEI in the germline V gene. The V and J ends lost 5 bases and 0 bases, in that order; junction bases with no gene match: 9. There are 16 residues in the CDR3. The CDR3 loop is CASSRQGPSMNTEAFF. The CDR3 DNA reads as TGTGCCAGCAGTCGACAGGGCCCCTCTATGAACACTGAAGCTTTCTTT. The variable domain in full, with the rest retrieved from reference TRBV2 and TRBJ1-1, is EPEVTQTPSHQVTQMGQEVILRCVPISNHLYFYWYRQILGQKVEFLVSFYNNEISEKSEIFDDQFSVERPDGSNFTLKIRSTKLEDSAMYFCASSRQGPSMNTEAFFGQGTRLTVV.

In this sample, this clone turned up a few times. CDR3 sequence reads: CASSLSAQSNSPLHF. CDR3 sequence (DNA): TGTGCCAGCAGCTTAAGTGCACAGAGCAATTCACCCCTCCACTTT. The rearrangement uses TRBV7-9 and TRBJ1-6; the D is unclear. The germline V gene has CDR1 SEHNR and CDR2 FQNEAQ (reference sequence). V was trimmed by 2 bases and J by 7 bases, leaving 12 bases between them. This CDR3 has 15 amino acids. The full variable domain, completed using reference TRBV7-9 and TRBJ1-6, is DTGVSQNPRHKITKRGQNVTFRCDPISEHNRLYWYRQTLGQGPEFLTYFQNEAQLEKSRLLSDRFSAERPKGSFSTLEIQRTEQGDSAMYLCASSLSAQSNSPLHFGNGTRLTVT.

This clone was counted a single time. The CDR3 spells CASGNRVDTEAFF. Here the CDR3 DNA reads TGTGCCAGCGGAAACAGGGTAGACACTGAAGCTTTCTTT. The chain uses TRBV27 and TRBJ1-1, with D maybe TRBD1 (6 bases). There are 13 residues in the CDR3. CDR1 and CDR2 from the germline V gene are MNHEY and SMNVEV (reference sequence). V was pared by 8 bases and J by 3 bases, with 13 bases between.

This sequence joins TRBV25-1 and TRBJ2-1, with TRBD1 as a possible D gene (5 bases). The V end was cut by 4 bases, the J end by 1 base, with 8 bases between. CDR1 MGHDK and CDR2 SYGVNS come from the germline V gene. The CDR3 extends over 14 amino acids. The CDR3 loop is CASSGDSSYNEQFF. CDR3 sequence (DNA): TGTGCCAGCAGTGGTGACAGTTCCTACAATGAGCAGTTCTTC.

The chain uses TRBV10-3 and TRBJ1-5; a weak D match, TRBD1 (6 bases). The V and J ends lost 2 bases and 7 bases respectively, with 12 bases between them. The CDR3 runs 14 residues. CDR1 is ENHRY, CDR2 SYGVKD, per germline. The CDR3 reads CAISEGGASQPQHF. The CDR3 DNA reads as TGTGCCATCAGTGAGGGGGGCGCGTCACAGCCCCAGCATTTT.

The chain couples TRBV5-1 to TRBJ1-5; the match to TRBD1 covers 7 bases. CDR1 and CDR2 from the germline V gene are SGHRS and YFSETQ. The CDR3 has 15 residues. V trimming: 4 bases; J trimming: 5 bases; junction bases outside the gene matches: 9. Here the CDR3 reads CASSLGPDRDQPQHF. The CDR3 DNA sequence: TGCGCCAGCAGCCTAGGGCCAGACAGGGATCAGCCCCAGCATTTT.